The 5 T cell receptor beta chains below all came from one sample that was sequenced in a study of OX40 agonist ivuxolimab in advanced cancers. The library was produced with the immunoSEQ multiplex PCR assay. Here the immuneACCESS table is served through TCRdb, limited to in-frame sequences with V and J called. Missing clones are a known gap in these copies; in checked studies unresolved V genes cover under half, and the rest lacks a known reason. In all, the sample holds about 21,000 clones, and 70% to 85% of those were seen once. The top ten constitute 31% of the sample. The material sequenced was CD4+ or CD8+ T cells sorted from blood, taken in a trial of the OX40 agonist ivuxolimab. The receptors were sampled from an adult with an advanced solid tumor such as melanoma, head and neck, liver or kidney cancer.

Remarks on this clone: One junction end does not reproduce the germline sequence, and a read error may be involved. The genes are TRBV7-9 and TRBJ2-2, with D perhaps given as TRBD1 or TRBD2 (6 bases each). The CDR3 sequence is 16 residues long. The germline V gene has CDR1 SEHNR and CDR2 FQNEAQ (reference sequence). The CDR3 region is CASSWLTRTEGGKLFF. In DNA, the CDR3 is TGTGCCAGCAGCTGGCTGACACGGACAGAGGGCGGGAAGCTGTTTTTT.

The gene calls are TRBV7-8 and TRBJ2-7, with 10 bases that match TRBD2. The CDR3 loop spans 15 amino acids. CDR1 is SGHVS, CDR2 FQNEAQ, per germline. The V and J ends lost 3 bases and 6 bases, in that order; junction bases with no gene match: 8. CDR3: CASSLGQLAGFEQYF. The DNA for the CDR3 is TGTGCCAGCAGCTTGGGACAACTAGCGGGATTCGAGCAGTACTTC.

The CDR3 loop reads CASNREGWETQYF. The CDR3 DNA follows: TGTGCCAGCAATCGGGAGGGGTGGGAGACCCAGTACTTC. This chain uses TRBV6-5 with TRBJ2-5, with 8 bases matching TRBD2. There are 13 residues in the CDR3. J was trimmed by 5 bases and V by 7 bases; bases with no gene match: 6. From germline, CDR1 is MNHEY and CDR2 SVGAGI.

This sequence joins TRBV4-1 and TRBJ2-7; D unresolved. CDR1 is MGHRA and CDR2 is YSYEKL in the germline V gene. V gave up 1 base and J gave up 0 bases, with 10 bases separating them. This CDR3 comprises 15 residues. The CDR3 DNA reads TGCGCCAGCAGCCAAGTCTACACAGACTCCTACGAGCAGTACTTC. This codes for CASSQVYTDSYEQYF.

This clone turned up a few times. The chain is built from TRBV5-1 and TRBJ2-3; 7 bases fit TRBD2. V lost 6 bases and J lost 2; bases outside the gene matches: 9. In germline, CDR1 is SGHRS, CDR2 YFSETQ. The CDR3 is 15 amino acids. The CDR3 coding sequence is TGCGCCAGCACACGGGGGGTCATCTCCACAGATACGCAGTATTTT. It specifies CASTRGVISTDTQYF.